The 27 T cell receptor beta chains presented below share a single source sample, sequenced in a study of T cells and copy number aberrations in small-cell lung cancer. TCRdb keeps only in-frame clones here, not all; method: immunoSEQ multiplex PCR. The sample holds several hundred clones, approximately 83% seen once. Sequencing used tumor tissue. The receptors here all came from a man aged 40-50 years with small cell lung cancer.

The V and J genes are TRBV5-1 and TRBJ2-2; the match to TRBD1 covers 8 bases. The length of the CDR3 is 14 residues. The junction had 3 bases not matched to a gene; V was cut back by 4 bases and J by 4 bases. Germline CDR1 is SGHRS and CDR2 is YFSETQ. The CDR3 here is CASSPGQGTGELFF. Written as DNA, the CDR3 is TGCGCCAGCAGCCCCGGACAGGGCACCGGGGAGCTGTTTTTT.

This chain connects TRBV4-1 to TRBJ1-1; D might be TRBD1 (6 bases). Germline values: CDR1 MGHRA, CDR2 YSYEKL. Deletions cut 0 bases from V and 8 bases from J, with 22 bases between. The CDR3 consists of 17 residues. CDR3 DNA: TGCGCCAGCAGCCAAGACATTACAGGGTCTATTTTTCCCGAAGCTTTCTTT. It codes for CASSQDITGSIFPEAFF.

V usage is TRBV19 and J usage is TRBJ2-7; D is uncertain. This CDR3 is built from 13 residues. Germline V gene sequence: CDR1 LNHDA, CDR2 SQIVND (reference sequence). Between the trimmed V and J ends, which lost 4 bases and 0 bases, there was a span of 7 bases. The CDR3 coding sequence is TGTGCCAGTAGTAATGGGGACTCCTACGAGCAGTACTTC. It encodes CASSNGDSYEQYF.

Notes on this clone: Its ends do not fully match the called genes, so a read error is possible. The chain carries TRBV4-3 and TRBJ2-5; 10 positions agree with TRBD2. Germline loops: CDR1 LGHNA, CDR2 YSLEER. This CDR3 spans 15 amino acids. CDR3 in DNA: TGCGCCAGCAGCCAAGGAAGCGGGGGGGAAGAAACCCAGTACTTC. Translation gives CASSQGSGGEETQYF.

The J gene is TRBJ1-5, the V gene TRBV4-2; 9 positions agree with TRBD1. J lost 0 bases, V lost 1 base, and 10 bases had no gene match. Germline V gene sequence: CDR1 LGHNA, CDR2 YNFKEQ. This CDR3 is built from 19 residues. CDR3: CASSQAYTGGRGSNQPQHF. The CDR3 nucleotides are TGTGCCAGCAGCCAAGCCTATACAGGGGGCAGAGGTAGCAATCAGCCCCAGCATTTT.

V and J are TRBV7-8 and TRBJ2-7; a possible D gene is TRBD1 (5 bases). CDR1 is SGHVS and CDR2 is FQNEAQ in the germline V gene. V lost 4 bases, J lost 3 bases, and 16 bases lay in between. The CDR3 is 15 amino acids. The DNA for the CDR3 is TGTGCCAGCAGCTCCCAAACTCAGGGCGTCTACGAGCAGTACTTC. Amino acid sequence: CASSSQTQGVYEQYF.

The V gene is TRBV2, the J gene TRBJ2-7; D gene ambiguous. Germline values: CDR1 SNHLY, CDR2 FYNNEI. This CDR3 has 11 residues. V lost 6 bases, J lost 4 bases, and 7 bases lay in between. The CDR3 nucleotides read TGTGCCAGCAGGGGTCTATACGAGCAGTACTTC. It encodes CASRGLYEQYF.

Notes on this clone: This CDR3 is missing its conserved last phenylalanine or tryptophan, likely due to a read error. The chain carries TRBV6-5 and TRBJ1-1; the match to TRBD1 covers 8 bases. The germline V gene has CDR1 MNHEY and CDR2 SVGAGI. CDR3 length: 13 residues. V lost 8 bases, J lost 3 bases, and 5 bases stayed unmatched. The CDR3 nucleotides are TGTGCCAGCCGCGGGACAGGAGACACTGAAGCTTTCGTT. Translating gives CASRGTGDTEAFV.

The V gene is TRBV5-4, the J gene TRBJ2-5; 16 bases fit TRBD2. This CDR3 is 16 amino acids long. J was trimmed by 10 bases and V by 4 bases; bases with no gene match: 10. CDR1 is SGHNT and CDR2 is YYREEE in the germline V gene (reference sequence). The CDR3 DNA is TGTGCCAGCAGCCGAGGGACTAGCGGGGGGGTTCGGGACCAGTACTTC. This encodes CASSRGTSGGVRDQYF.

V usage is TRBV28 and J usage is TRBJ1-2, with 12 bases that match TRBD1. Germline V gives CDR1 MDHEN, CDR2 SYDVKM. The CDR3 is 14 amino acids. J gave up 8 bases and V 5 bases, and 6 bases lay outside the gene matches. Here the CDR3 reads CASSRGQGARGYTF. The CDR3 bases are TGTGCCAGCAGTAGGGGACAGGGGGCGCGGGGCTACACCTTC.

The chain carries TRBV30 and TRBJ1-4, with 11 bases matching TRBD1. The CDR3 loop spans 13 amino acids. V was clipped by 5 bases and J by 5 bases; unmatched bases: 1. CDR1 is GTSNPN, CDR2 SVGIG, per germline (reference sequence). The CDR3 sequence: CAWGTGGNEKLFF. Here the CDR3 DNA reads TGTGCCTGGGGGACAGGGGGGAATGAAAAACTGTTTTTT.

V and J are TRBV29-1 and TRBJ2-2; D remains unclear. With 4 bases removed from V and 0 bases from J, the gap between germline ends came to 9 bases. This CDR3 has 14 residues. Germline V gene sequence: CDR1 SQVTM, CDR2 ANQGSEA. For the CDR3, the DNA is TGCAGCGTTGTAAGCTCTTCGAACACCGGGGAGCTGTTTTTT. The encoded protein is CSVVSSSNTGELFF.

Concerning this clone: This sample also contains other DNA sequences that code for the same CDR3. The chain couples TRBV19 to TRBJ2-3, with D uncertain. The CDR3 loop spans 14 amino acids. CDR1 is LNHDA, CDR2 SQIVND, per germline (reference sequence). Trimming took 3 bases from V and 1 from J, leaving 8 bases between them. The CDR3 coding sequence is TGTGCCAGTAGTATCTTACCGGGCACAGATACGCAGTATTTT. The encoded protein is CASSILPGTDTQYF.

The chain links TRBV15 to TRBJ1-4; 7 nucleotides match TRBD1. The CDR3 is made up of 17 amino acids. Trimming at V came to 0 bases and at J to 8 bases, leaving 12 bases not matched to a gene. Germline loops: CDR1 LNHNV, CDR2 YYDKDF (reference sequence). The CDR3 reads CATSREVGHRGQEKLFF. In nucleotides, the CDR3 is TGTGCCACCAGCAGAGAGGTGGGGCACAGGGGTCAAGAAAAACTGTTTTTT.

The chain couples TRBV19 to TRBJ2-1; D is perhaps TRBD2 (6 bases). Per germline, CDR1 LNHDA and CDR2 SQIVND (reference sequence). The CDR3 loop spans 13 amino acids. V lost 6 bases to trimming and J lost 3 bases, with 9 bases between them. The CDR3 spells CASSGGGYNEQFF. The CDR3 DNA reads TGTGCCAGTAGCGGGGGTGGCTACAATGAGCAGTTCTTC.

The chain uses TRBV5-6 and TRBJ1-1, with D possibly TRBD1 on 6 matching bases. Trimming took off 1 base at V and 4 bases at J, with 14 bases between the two ends. CDR1 is SGHDT, CDR2 YYEEEE, per germline. This CDR3 has 15 residues. DNA of the CDR3: TGTGCCAGCAGCTTGCCAATGGGGGCGAGCACTGAAGCTTTCTTT. Protein: CASSLPMGASTEAFF. Full variable domain (outside the CDR3, taken from reference TRBV5-6 and TRBJ1-1): DAGVTQSPTHLIKTRGQQVTLRCSPKSGHDTVSWYQQALGQGPQFIFQYYEEEERQRGNFPDRFSGHQFPNYSSELNVNALLLGDSALYLCASSLPMGASTEAFFGQGTRLTVV.

V and J are TRBV7-9 and TRBJ1-2; tentatively, D is TRBD1 (5 bases). Deletions cut 0 bases from V and 3 bases from J, with 11 bases between. This CDR3 contains 15 residues. Germline CDR1 reads SEHNR; CDR2 reads FQNEAQ (reference sequence). The CDR3 region has the DNA TGTGCCAGCAGCTTAGCTGGGGGAGGTCACTATGGCTACACCTTC. This translates into CASSLAGGGHYGYTF.

The chain links TRBV7-3 to TRBJ2-1; TRBD2 agrees at 7 bases. CDR3 length: 13 residues. The trim removed 2 bases at V and 8 bases at J, leaving 3 bases unmatched. Germline CDR1 reads SGHTA; CDR2 reads FQGTGA. For the CDR3, the DNA is TGTGCCAGCAGCTTACGCCGGGAGGATGAGCAGTTCTTC. Translating gives CASSLRREDEQFF.

The chain is built from TRBV9 and TRBJ2-7, with 10 positions matching TRBD2. V trimming: 5 bases; J trimming: 4 bases; junction bases outside the gene matches: 9. This CDR3 is 15 amino acids long. CDR1 and CDR2 from the germline V gene are SGDLS and YYNGEE. DNA of the CDR3: TGTGCCAGCAGTCCCAGCGGGGGGGCCACGTACGAGCAGTACTTC. Its translation is CASSPSGGATYEQYF.

The chain joins TRBV14 to TRBJ2-3, with a weak D call TRBD2 (5 bases). The germline V and J ends were trimmed by 5 bases and 10 bases, with 13 bases remaining between them. The germline V gene has CDR1 SGHDN and CDR2 FVKESK. This CDR3 has 12 residues. Here the CDR3 DNA reads TGTGCCAGCAGCGCTAGCAATACAGCGCAGTATTTT. Its protein is CASSASNTAQYF.

The V gene is TRBV5-1, the J gene TRBJ2-3, with D unresolved. Trimming pared 2 bases from V and 1 base from J, leaving 8 bases between. The CDR3 totals 14 residues. Per germline, CDR1 SGHRS and CDR2 YFSETQ. The CDR3 sequence is CASSFSGGTDTQYF. CDR3 DNA sequence: TGCGCCAGCAGCTTCTCCGGTGGCACAGATACGCAGTATTTT.

The chain has TRBV5-1 and TRBJ2-3; tentative D call: TRBD1 (5 bases). The CDR3 sequence is 16 residues long. Germline V gene data show CDR1 as SGHRS and CDR2 as YFSETQ. V lost 0 bases, J lost 3 bases, and 14 bases lay in between. Here the CDR3 DNA reads TGCGCCAGCAGCTTGGAACAGGCCTCTCGGACAGATACGCAGTATTTT. Translated: CASSLEQASRTDTQYF.

The chain combines TRBV4-3 with TRBJ1-6; D is ambiguous. Germline V gives CDR1 LGHNA, CDR2 YSLEER. This CDR3 is built from 16 residues. With 0 bases removed from V and 8 bases from J, the gap between germline ends came to 14 bases. The CDR3 bases are TGCGCCAGCAGCCAAGAAGTTTTGGCAGACCATTCACCCCTCCACTTT. Its translation is CASSQEVLADHSPLHF.

The chain employs TRBV2 and TRBJ2-3; the match to TRBD1 covers 7 bases. The CDR3 covers 15 residues. J lost 3 bases, V lost 1 base, and 4 bases had no gene match. Germline V gene data show CDR1 as SNHLY and CDR2 as FYNNEI. The CDR3 region has the DNA TGTGCCAGCAGTGAAGACAGGGGTCGGACAGATACGCAGTATTTT. It codes for CASSEDRGRTDTQYF.

Here the CDR3 reads CASSYSSGNNEQFF. The CDR3 region has the DNA TGTGCCAGCAGTTACTCCAGCGGAAACAATGAGCAGTTCTTC. This rearrangement joins TRBV6-5 to TRBJ2-1; tentative D call: TRBD2 (5 bases). This CDR3 is 14 amino acids long. Trimming removed 0 bases from V and 5 bases from J, with 8 bases in between. The germline gives CDR1 MNHEY, CDR2 SVGAGI.

The V call is TRBV19, the J call TRBJ2-7; TRBD2 is a possible D gene (5 bases). With 1 base removed from V and 3 bases from J, the gap between germline ends came to 7 bases. CDR1 LNHDA and CDR2 SQIVND come from the germline V gene (reference sequence). The CDR3 has 13 residues. For the CDR3, the DNA is TGTGCCAGTAGTATAGGGGCGGGCTACGAGCAGTACTTC. It codes for CASSIGAGYEQYF. Complete variable domain (other parts from reference TRBV19 and TRBJ2-7): DGGITQSPKYLFRKEGQNVTLSCEQNLNHDAMYWYRQDPGQGLRLIYYSQIVNDFQKGDIAEGYSVSREKKESFPLTVTSAQKNPTAFYLCASSIGAGYEQYFGPGTRLTVT.

DNA for the CDR3: TGTGCCAGCTCCGGGGCCCACGTCCACGAGCAGTACTTC. It is translated as CASSGAHVHEQYF. This chain connects TRBV11-3 to TRBJ2-7; D tentatively fits TRBD1 or TRBD2 (5 bases each). The germline gives CDR1 SGHNT, CDR2 YENEEA. The CDR3 has 13 residues. The ends were cut back, 8 bases at V and 5 bases at J, with 16 bases in the middle. The full variable domain, its missing parts supplied by reference TRBV11-3 and TRBJ2-7, is EAGVVQSPRYKIIEKKQPVAFWCNPISGHNTLYWYLQNLGQGPELLIRYENEEAVDDSQLPKDRFSAERLKGVDSTLKIQPAELGDSAVYLCASSGAHVHEQYFGPGTRLTVT.